The clone carrying this T cell receptor beta chain came up many times. Its specificity is unknown. This CDR3 is 15 amino acids long. Germline V gene sequence: CDR1 SGHDT, CDR2 YYEEEE. Trimming took 2 bases from V and 0 from J, leaving 8 bases between them. This entry belongs to a study of T cells after yellow fever vaccination. Study-level results: The booster saw the reappearance of most primary-vaccination clones (around 96% CD4, 88% CD8).

TCRdb passed the 5' RACE reads through MiXCR, listing each CDR3 protein once. Counted here are hundreds of thousands of distinct CDR3 sequences, 10% to 15% occurring once; the ten biggest clones make up about 15%. Sequences were derived from PBMCs, sampled on the day of the yellow fever booster vaccination. The TCR was taken from a young man who received the YFV17D yellow fever vaccine. V usage is TRBV5-6 and J usage is TRBJ2-2; D unclear. The CDR3 nucleotides read TGTGCCAGCAGCTTTGGCGGTACGAACACCGGGGAGCTGTTTTTT. It encodes CASSFGGTNTGELFF.